The clone carrying this T cell receptor (beta chain) has ten or more counts. The sample is drawn from a study of T cell repertoires in cytomegalovirus infection. TCRdb used MiXCR to reprocess the reads, holding one entry per CDR3 protein. This sample has 60,000 to 75,000 distinct CDR3 sequences, with under 4.5% found just once. The ends were cut back, 3 bases at V and 15 bases at J, with 12 bases in the middle. The CDR3 has 12 residues. The material sequenced was PBMCs. This sequence originates from a human donor in good health (CMV status not recorded). Some clones in this sample may be carry-over from other donors' samples. The V call is TRBV12-3 or TRBV12-4, the J call TRBJ1-6; D is uncertain. DNA of the CDR3: TGTGCCAGCAGTTTCGGCCTACAAGACCTCCACTTT. Translated: CASSFGLQDLHF.